These 7 T cell receptor beta chains came from one sample sequenced in a study of blood T cell repertoires in COVID-19. The data were produced by immunoSEQ multiplex PCR, yet TCRdb's version contains in-frame clones alone and is incomplete. The table includes tens of thousands of clones, under 90% detected once. The sample consisted of peripheral blood. The receptors come from a man aged 45-65 years with active COVID-19.

The rearrangement links TRBV18 to TRBJ2-7; tentatively, D is TRBD2 (6 bases). Germline V gene data show CDR1 as KGHSH and CDR2 as LQKENI. The CDR3 loop spans 14 amino acids. Deletions cut 6 bases from V and 3 bases from J, with 15 bases between. CDR3 coding DNA: TGTGCCAGCTCTTTCGGGACTCTAGACTACGAGCAGTACTTC. Its protein is CASSFGTLDYEQYF.

This clone was observed a handful of times. The chain joins TRBV9 to TRBJ2-7; 8 positions agree with TRBD1. The germline V gene has CDR1 SGDLS and CDR2 YYNGEE. The ends lost 4 bases at V and 3 bases at J; junction bases unmatched: 3. This CDR3 has 13 residues. The CDR3 loop reads CASSQDRGYEQYF. As DNA, the CDR3 is TGTGCCAGCAGCCAAGACAGGGGCTACGAGCAGTACTTC.

The chain employs TRBV27 and TRBJ2-7; 15 bases map to TRBD2. The CDR3 sequence is 16 residues long. The V and J ends lost 5 bases and 5 bases, in that order; junction bases with no gene match: 7. From germline, CDR1 is MNHEY and CDR2 SMNVEV (reference sequence). CDR3 sequence: CASSESGTSGRNEQYF. The CDR3 nucleotides read TGTGCCAGCAGTGAGTCCGGGACTAGCGGGAGGAACGAGCAGTACTTC.

This clone was seen many times. The genes are TRBV25-1 and TRBJ2-7; D is possibly TRBD1 (6 bases). The CDR3 is 15 amino acids. The V and J ends lost 10 bases and 0 bases respectively, with 19 bases between them. Germline assignment: CDR1 MGHDK and CDR2 SYGVNS. The CDR3 reads CATLGARPGSYEQYF. The CDR3 region has the DNA TGTGCCACCCTGGGGGCGAGGCCAGGCTCCTACGAGCAGTACTTC.

This clone has a single count. The sample contains more than one DNA sequence encoding this CDR3. The chain carries TRBV19 and TRBJ1-2; D gene ambiguous. CDR3 length: 13 amino acids. The V gene lost 5 bases and the J gene lost 0 bases, with 7 bases spanning the gap. Per the germline V gene, CDR1 is LNHDA and CDR2 is SQIVND (reference sequence). The CDR3 nucleotides are TGTGCCAGTAGTCGGGTCCCTAACTATGGCTACACCTTC. This translates into CASSRVPNYGYTF.

This rearrangement joins TRBV25-1 to TRBJ2-1, with 9 bases aligning to TRBD2. The junction had 11 bases not matched to a gene; V was cut back by 0 bases and J by 5 bases. Germline lookup yields CDR1 MGHDK and CDR2 SYGVNS. The CDR3 consists of 18 residues. The CDR3 here is CASSEYQLWTSENNEQFF. CDR3 coding DNA: TGTGCCAGCAGTGAATATCAATTGTGGACTAGCGAAAACAATGAGCAGTTCTTC.

This chain joins TRBV9 and TRBJ2-3; D not certain. The V end was cut by 0 bases, the J end by 1 base, with 9 bases between. The CDR3 consists of 15 residues. Per the germline V gene, CDR1 is SGDLS and CDR2 is YYNGEE. The CDR3 loop is CASSVGVTGTDTQYF. CDR3 nucleotide sequence: TGTGCCAGCAGCGTAGGAGTCACTGGCACAGATACGCAGTATTTT.